The 21 T cell receptor beta chains listed next were all sequenced from one sample in a study of radiotherapy plus CTLA-4 blockade in lung cancer (dated by TCRdb to 2017 to 2018). The library was built by means of the immunoSEQ multiplex PCR assay. TCRdb took over this immuneACCESS table, retaining in-frame rearrangements with V and J assigned. Such tables are incomplete; in checked studies, under half of the missing clones stem from an unresolved V gene, and the remainder is unexplained. Counted in this sample were about 25,000 clones; 73% of them appeared once. Approximately 3.6% of the sample belongs to the ten largest clones. Sequenced material: peripheral blood, taken from a patient treated with radiotherapy plus ipilimumab. Every receptor here comes from a human donor with non-small cell lung cancer who had stable disease on radiotherapy plus ipilimumab.

V gene TRBV4-1 combines with J gene TRBJ2-4; D ambiguous. The germline V gene encodes CDR1 MGHRA and CDR2 YSYEKL. V lost 0 bases to trimming and J lost 0 bases, with 3 bases between them. CDR3 length equals 14 residues. The CDR3 region is CASSQEIAKNIQYF. CDR3 DNA: TGCGCCAGCAGCCAAGAAATAGCCAAAAACATTCAGTACTTC.

The chain uses TRBV2 and TRBJ2-2; D may be TRBD1 (6 bases). The V and J ends lost 3 bases and 1 base respectively, with 15 bases between them. The CDR3 is 17 amino acids. Germline loops: CDR1 SNHLY, CDR2 FYNNEI. The CDR3 reads CASSDNSDRKNTGELFF. The CDR3 DNA follows: TGTGCCAGCAGTGATAACTCGGACAGAAAGAACACCGGGGAGCTGTTTTTT.

The sample holds a few counts of this clone. CDR3 sequence (DNA): TGTGCCAGCAGCTTGGGACTAGCGGCCGGATCCTACGAGCAGTACTTC. It is translated as CASSLGLAAGSYEQYF. This chain links TRBV5-5 with TRBJ2-7; 9 bases are a match to TRBD2. The length of the CDR3 is 16 residues. V lost 0 bases, J lost 1 base, and 5 bases stayed unmatched. CDR1 is SGHKS, CDR2 YYEKEE, per germline (reference sequence).

The genes are TRBV18 and TRBJ1-3; D not resolved. V lost 3 bases, J lost 0 bases, and 9 bases lay in between. Germline CDR1 is KGHSH and CDR2 is LQKENI. This CDR3 is 15 amino acids long. The CDR3 region has the DNA TGTGCCAGCTCACCTGGTGGAAACTCTGGAAACACCATATATTTT. Translation: CASSPGGNSGNTIYF.

The chain carries TRBV29-1 and TRBJ2-7; D is unclear. V was pared by 6 bases and J by 2 bases, with 5 bases between. The germline V gene encodes CDR1 SQVTM and CDR2 ANQGSEA. The CDR3 extends over 10 amino acids. CDR3 sequence reads: CSVATYEQYF. CDR3 nucleotides: TGCAGCGTCGCTACCTACGAGCAGTACTTC.

The CDR3 loop is CASGTGTSGGADTQYF. DNA for the CDR3: TGTGCTAGTGGTACAGGGACTAGCGGGGGGGCGGATACGCAGTATTTT. The chain carries TRBV12-5 and TRBJ2-3, with TRBD2 matching 16 bases. This CDR3 has 16 residues. Trimming cost V 5 bases and J 6 bases; bases outside gene matches: 5. The germline CDR1 and CDR2 sequences are LGHNT and FRNRAP.

The chain joins TRBV5-1 to TRBJ2-1; 8 nucleotides match TRBD2. After removal of 4 bases from V and 0 bases from J, the junction contained 6 bases not matched to a gene. Germline values: CDR1 SGHRS, CDR2 YFSETQ. The CDR3 loop spans 16 amino acids. The CDR3 is CASSVELAGSYNEQFF. The CDR3 region has the DNA TGCGCCAGCAGCGTGGAGCTAGCGGGCTCCTACAATGAGCAGTTCTTC.

The chain recombines TRBV19 with TRBJ1-1, with D possibly matching TRBD1 (5 bases). V lost 6 bases, J lost 4 bases, and 9 bases lay in between. CDR1 and CDR2 (germline): LNHDA, SQIVND (reference sequence). The CDR3 length is 12 residues. The CDR3 bases are TGTGCCAGTAGCAGGGACCTCACTGAAGCTTTCTTT. The encoded protein is CASSRDLTEAFF.

V and J are TRBV11-1 and TRBJ2-2; 12 bases agree with TRBD2. There are 16 residues in the CDR3. V lost 6 bases to trimming and J lost 5 bases; unmatched junction nucleotides: 7. The V gene's germline CDR1 is SGHAT and CDR2 FQDESV (reference sequence). The CDR3 here is CASSPSGRARTGELFF. CDR3 coding DNA: TGTGCCAGCAGTCCTAGCGGGAGGGCCCGGACCGGGGAGCTGTTTTTT.

This chain links TRBV18 with TRBJ2-2; TRBD2 aligns across 7 bases. The germline CDR1 and CDR2 sequences are KGHSH and LQKENI. Trimming took 0 bases from V and 4 from J; bases not matched to a gene: 11. The CDR3 is 18 amino acids. In DNA form, the CDR3 reads TGTGCCAGCTCACCACCGTTTGAGGCGGGAGCGGCCACCGGGGAGCTGTTTTTT. It specifies CASSPPFEAGAATGELFF.

The chain recombines TRBV7-9 with TRBJ2-1; D unresolved. Germline CDR1 is SEHNR and CDR2 is FQNEAQ (reference sequence). The V end lost 5 bases, the J end lost 0 bases, and 11 bases lay between the germline ends. The CDR3 length is 15 residues. In nucleotides, the CDR3 is TGTGCCAGCAGCCAGTTTAGGGACTCCTACAATGAGCAGTTCTTC. Translating it yields CASSQFRDSYNEQFF.

The gene calls are TRBV7-6 and TRBJ2-7; 7 bases are a match to TRBD1. The junction had 0 bases not matched to a gene; V was cut back by 1 base and J by 0 bases. This CDR3 is 14 amino acids long. CDR1 and CDR2 (germline): SGHVS, FNYEAQ. Here the CDR3 reads CASSLGDSSYEQYF. CDR3 coding DNA: TGTGCCAGCAGCTTAGGGGACAGCTCCTACGAGCAGTACTTC.

The J gene is TRBJ1-1, the V gene TRBV28; 8 bases line up with TRBD1. The germline gives CDR1 MDHEN, CDR2 SYDVKM. The CDR3 covers 15 residues. The ends lost 5 bases at V and 6 bases at J; junction bases unmatched: 11. CDR3 residues: CASSLQQGGKAEAFF. CDR3 bases: TGTGCCAGCAGTCTCCAACAGGGGGGAAAGGCTGAAGCTTTCTTT.

Within the sample, this clone is medium-sized. The chain is built from TRBV7-6 and TRBJ1-3, with D unclear. The CDR3 is 11 amino acids. The ends were cut back, 4 bases at V and 7 bases at J, with 5 bases in the middle. Germline values: CDR1 SGHVS, CDR2 FNYEAQ. In DNA, the CDR3 is TGTGCCAGCAGCTCCGGTAACACCATATATTTT. This gives the protein CASSSGNTIYF.

The chain links TRBV29-1 to TRBJ2-1; no definite D call. CDR3 length equals 13 residues. The V end was cut by 7 bases, the J end by 3 bases, with 13 bases between. Germline V lookup: CDR1 SQVTM, CDR2 ANQGSEA. The CDR3: CSADNFIYNEQFF. CDR3 nucleotide sequence: TGCAGCGCAGACAACTTCATCTACAATGAGCAGTTCTTC.

This chain connects TRBV7-6 to TRBJ1-3; D is unresolved. Germline lookup yields CDR1 SGHVS and CDR2 FNYEAQ. V gave up 2 bases and J gave up 1 base, with 15 bases separating them. The CDR3 is 17 residues long. CDR3: CASSLTPDTVSGNTIYF. CDR3 nucleotide sequence: TGTGCCAGCAGCTTAACCCCCGACACCGTATCTGGAAACACCATATATTTT.

The chain combines TRBV19 with TRBJ1-1, with a weak D call TRBD1 (6 bases). V lost 1 base and J lost 3, with 6 bases in between. From germline, CDR1 is LNHDA and CDR2 SQIVND (reference sequence). This CDR3 is built from 13 residues. This CDR3 reads CASSIGTDTEAFF. In DNA form, the CDR3 reads TGTGCCAGTAGTATAGGGACAGACACTGAAGCTTTCTTT.

J is TRBJ2-7 and V is TRBV13; 7 nucleotides align to TRBD1. Trimming cost V 2 bases and J 0 bases; bases outside gene matches: 1. This CDR3 comprises 14 residues. Germline loops: CDR1 PRHDT, CDR2 FYEKMQ (reference sequence). Written as DNA, the CDR3 is TGTGCCAGCAGCTTAAAGGGGGCCTCCTACGAGCAGTACTTC. It codes for CASSLKGASYEQYF.

This clone was observed many times. The rearrangement joins TRBV5-1 to TRBJ2-1; 9 bases fit TRBD2. CDR1 and CDR2 from the germline V gene are SGHRS and YFSETQ. V gave up 3 bases and J gave up 10 bases; unmatched junction bases: 14. The CDR3 has 16 residues. Here the CDR3 reads CASSWGPGGRAGEQFF. CDR3 sequence (DNA): TGCGCCAGCAGCTGGGGCCCGGGCGGGAGGGCCGGGGAGCAGTTCTTC.

The chain couples TRBV7-8 to TRBJ2-1, with TRBD2 identical over 7 bases. The CDR3 is made up of 15 amino acids. With 8 bases clipped from V and 7 bases from J, the junction kept 14 bases outside the gene matches. Germline CDR1 reads SGHVS; CDR2 reads FQNEAQ. CDR3 protein: CASFEAGVVGNEQFF. As DNA, the CDR3 is TGTGCCAGCTTTGAGGCGGGAGTAGTAGGGAATGAGCAGTTCTTC.

This clone was detected only once. The chain links TRBV27 to TRBJ1-5, with D perhaps matching TRBD1 (6 bases). This CDR3 region has 20 residues. Germline CDR1 is MNHEY and CDR2 is SMNVEV (reference sequence). V shed 1 base and J shed 0 bases, with 22 bases lying between them. DNA for the CDR3: TGTGCCAGCAGTTTATGGGGGGGGGCAGGTAGGAAAAATAGCAATCAGCCCCAGCATTTT. Translation: CASSLWGGAGRKNSNQPQHF.